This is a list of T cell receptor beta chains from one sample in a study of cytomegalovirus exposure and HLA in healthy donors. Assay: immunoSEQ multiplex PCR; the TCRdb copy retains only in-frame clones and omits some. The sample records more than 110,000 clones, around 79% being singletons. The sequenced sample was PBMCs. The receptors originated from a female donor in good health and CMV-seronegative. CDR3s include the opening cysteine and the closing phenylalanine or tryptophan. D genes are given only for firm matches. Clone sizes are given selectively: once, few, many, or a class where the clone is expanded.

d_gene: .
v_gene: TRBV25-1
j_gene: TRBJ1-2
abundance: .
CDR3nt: TGTGCCAGCAGTGAATGGGGGGGGGTTAACTATGGCTACACCTTC
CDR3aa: CASSEWGGVNYGYTF

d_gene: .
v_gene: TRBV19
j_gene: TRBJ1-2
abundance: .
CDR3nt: TGTGCCACCAGAACCCGGGGTGAGGATGGCTACACCTTC
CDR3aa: CATRTRGEDGYTF

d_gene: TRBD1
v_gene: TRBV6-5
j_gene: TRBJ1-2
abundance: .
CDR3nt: TGTGCCAGCAGTGCTACAGGGGAGGGCTACACCTTC
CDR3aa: CASSATGEGYTF

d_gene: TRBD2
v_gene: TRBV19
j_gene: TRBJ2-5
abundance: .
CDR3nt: TGTGCCAGTAGACCGAGACTAGCGGGGGTAGAGACCCAGTACTTC
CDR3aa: CASRPRLAGVETQYF

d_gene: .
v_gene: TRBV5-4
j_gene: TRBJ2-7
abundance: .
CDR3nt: TGTGCCAGCAGCTTGTTAGGCAGGGACTACGAGCAGTACTTC
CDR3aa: CASSLLGRDYEQYF

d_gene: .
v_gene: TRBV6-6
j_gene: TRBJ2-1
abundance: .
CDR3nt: TGTGCCAGCATGGCAGGGGTCTCCTACAATGAGCAGTTCTTC
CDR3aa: CASMAGVSYNEQFF

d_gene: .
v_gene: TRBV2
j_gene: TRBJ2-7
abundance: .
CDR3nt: TGTGCCATCCCCCCGAGCGAGGGTTCCTACGAGCAGTACTTC
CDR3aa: CAIPPSEGSYEQYF

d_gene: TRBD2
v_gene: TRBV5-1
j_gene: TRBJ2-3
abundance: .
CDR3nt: TGCGCCAGCAGCGTAGGACTAGCCGGGCTAGATACGCAGTATTTT
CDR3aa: CASSVGLAGLDTQYF

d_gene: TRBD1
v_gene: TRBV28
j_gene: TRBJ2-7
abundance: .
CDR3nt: TGTGCCAGCAGACACTTGACAGGGAAGATCTACGAGCAGTACTTC
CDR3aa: CASRHLTGKIYEQYF

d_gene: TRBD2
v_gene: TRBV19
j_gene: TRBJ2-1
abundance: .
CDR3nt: TGTGCCAGTAGTATAGAGGCCCGCGGGAGGATCTACGAGCAGTTCTTC
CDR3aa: CASSIEARGRIYEQFF

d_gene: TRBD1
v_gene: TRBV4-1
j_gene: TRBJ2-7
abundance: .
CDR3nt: TGCGCCAGCAGCCTTGGACAGGGGGACTACGAGCAGTACTTC
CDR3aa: CASSLGQGDYEQYF

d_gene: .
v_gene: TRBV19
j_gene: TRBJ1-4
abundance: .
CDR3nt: TGTGCCAGTAGTCTTCGGGAGGAGGTGGTGTTTTTT
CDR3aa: CASSLREEVVFF

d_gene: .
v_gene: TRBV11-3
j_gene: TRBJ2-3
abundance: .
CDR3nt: TGTGCCAGCAGCTTGAGGGTGGATACGCAGTATTTT
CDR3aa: CASSLRVDTQYF

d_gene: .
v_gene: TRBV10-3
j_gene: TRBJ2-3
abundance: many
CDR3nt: TGTGCCATCACACTAGACACGCAGTATTTT
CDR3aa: CAITLDTQYF

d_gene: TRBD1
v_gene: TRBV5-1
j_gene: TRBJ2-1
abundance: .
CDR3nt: TGCGCCAGCAGCTTGGTAGGGGGCACCTACAATGAGCAGTTCTTC
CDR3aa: CASSLVGGTYNEQFF

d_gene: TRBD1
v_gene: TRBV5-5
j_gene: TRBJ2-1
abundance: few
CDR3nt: TGTGCCAGCAGCTTCGACAGGGGCATTTCACCGGGTACCCTCTTC
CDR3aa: CASSFDRGISPGTLF

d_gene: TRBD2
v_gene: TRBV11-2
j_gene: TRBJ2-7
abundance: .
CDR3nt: TGTGCCAGCAGCTTAGGAGGGACTACTCTGGAGCAGTACTTC
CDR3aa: CASSLGGTTLEQYF

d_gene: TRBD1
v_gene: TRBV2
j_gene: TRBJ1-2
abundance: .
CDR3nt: TGTGCCAGCAGTGAGGACAGGGGGCGAGGCTACACCTTC
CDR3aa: CASSEDRGRGYTF

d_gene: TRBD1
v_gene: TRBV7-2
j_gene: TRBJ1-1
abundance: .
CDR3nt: TGTGCCAGCAGCTTTTCCGGGACAGGTATAGAAGCTTTCTTT
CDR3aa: CASSFSGTGIEAFF

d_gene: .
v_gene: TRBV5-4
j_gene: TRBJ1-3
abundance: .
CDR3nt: TGTGCCAGCAGCTTGGCCGGGGGGCTTGTAAACACCATATATTTT
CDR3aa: CASSLAGGLVNTIYF

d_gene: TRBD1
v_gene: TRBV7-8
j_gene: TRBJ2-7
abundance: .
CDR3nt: TGTGCCAGCAGCCGGGGACAGGCATCCGAGCAGTACTTC
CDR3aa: CASSRGQASEQYF

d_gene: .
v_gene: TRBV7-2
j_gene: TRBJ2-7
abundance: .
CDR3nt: TGTGCCAGCAGCTTAACCGAGGGCTGCGAGCAGTACTTC
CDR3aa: CASSLTEGCEQYF

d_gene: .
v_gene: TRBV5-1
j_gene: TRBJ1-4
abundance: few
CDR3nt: TGCGCCAGCGCCCCTACGTTTAATGAAAAACTGTTTTTT
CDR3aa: CASAPTFNEKLFF

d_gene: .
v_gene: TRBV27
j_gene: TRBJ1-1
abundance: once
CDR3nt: TGTGCCAGCAGTTTACTGGGGGCGAACACTGAAGCTTTCTTT
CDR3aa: CASSLLGANTEAFF

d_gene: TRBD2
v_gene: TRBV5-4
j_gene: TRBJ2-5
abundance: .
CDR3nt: TGTGCCAGCAGTGGGCGGGAGGGCCCGTGGGAGACCCAGTACTTC
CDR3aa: CASSGREGPWETQYF

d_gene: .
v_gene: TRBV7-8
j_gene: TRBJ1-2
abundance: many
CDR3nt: TGTGCCAGCAGCCCCGAGCGGGGCGCCGTCGAGGGCTACACCTTC
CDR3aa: CASSPERGAVEGYTF

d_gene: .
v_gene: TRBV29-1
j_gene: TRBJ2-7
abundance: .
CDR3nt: TGCAGCGTTGAAGAGGGGGCCGCCTACGAGCAGTACTTC
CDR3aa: CSVEEGAAYEQYF

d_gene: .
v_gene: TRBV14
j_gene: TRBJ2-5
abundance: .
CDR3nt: TGTGCCAGCAGCCAATCCAGAGAGACCCAGTACTTC
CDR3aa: CASSQSRETQYF

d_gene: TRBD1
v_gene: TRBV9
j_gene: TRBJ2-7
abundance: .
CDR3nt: TGTGCCAGCAGCGCCTTGACAGGGACCGAGCAGTACTTC
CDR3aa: CASSALTGTEQYF

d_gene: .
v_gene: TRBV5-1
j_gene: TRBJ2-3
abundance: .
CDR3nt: TGCGCCAGCAGCTTGGGGGGTTCGGAGCGGATCACAGATACGCAGTATTTT
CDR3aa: CASSLGGSERITDTQYF